One sample yielded the 29 T cell receptor beta chains listed below, sequenced in a study of OX40 agonist ivuxolimab in advanced cancers. The table came from immunoSEQ multiplex PCR; TCRdb's copy has only in-frame clones and leaves some out. The sample carries more than 60,000 clones, 85% recorded once. This specimen was CD4+ or CD8+ T cells sorted from blood, taken in a trial of the OX40 agonist ivuxolimab. The receptor set was obtained from an adult with an advanced solid tumor such as melanoma, head and neck, liver or kidney cancer.

The J gene is TRBJ2-7, the V gene TRBV18; D is possibly TRBD1 (5 bases). CDR3 size: 15 residues. V was clipped by 2 bases and J by 5 bases, with 16 bases between them. Germline loops: CDR1 KGHSH, CDR2 LQKENI. CDR3 sequence reads: CASSPVVGVGNEQYF. The CDR3 nucleotides are TGTGCCAGCTCACCAGTGGTAGGGGTTGGGAACGAGCAGTACTTC. The full variable domain, its missing parts supplied by reference TRBV18 and TRBJ2-7, is NAGVMQNPRHLVRRRGQEARLRCSPMKGHSHVYWYRQLPEEGLKFMVYLQKENIIDESGMPKERFSAEFPKEGPSILRIQQVVRGDSAAYFCASSPVVGVGNEQYFGPGTRLTVT.

The V call is TRBV6-1, the J call TRBJ2-5; 9 bases agree with TRBD2. The CDR3 runs to 15 residues. Germline CDR1 is MNHNS and CDR2 is SASEGT. The V gene end was trimmed by 4 bases and the J gene end by 1 base; junction bases not matched to a gene: 4. The CDR3 sequence is CASSVGGGVQETQYF. CDR3 coding DNA: TGTGCCAGCAGTGTTGGCGGGGGGGTCCAAGAGACCCAGTACTTC.

The gene calls are TRBV5-1 and TRBJ1-4; D remains unclear. The ends were cut back, 3 bases at V and 0 bases at J, with 9 bases in the middle. Per germline, CDR1 SGHRS and CDR2 YFSETQ. CDR3 length: 15 residues. CDR3 DNA: TGCGCCAGCAGCTCAATGCCTGCAACTAATGAAAAACTGTTTTTT. It translates to CASSSMPATNEKLFF.

Notes on this clone: The CDR3 ends on some other residue instead of the conserved phenylalanine or tryptophan, so this is likely a read error. The limits of the CDR3 on the DNA are not certain, so only TCRdb's listed CDR3 is given. The CDR3 sequence is CASSQVVGQGDLRFSY. The rearrangement joins TRBV4-3 to TRBJ1-1; no DNA check was done on the table's D call, TRBD1. Germline loops: CDR1 LGHNA, CDR2 YSLEER. A total of 16 residues make up the CDR3, ends included.

The chain links TRBV5-6 to TRBJ1-6, with TRBD1 matching 8 bases. The germline V gene has CDR1 SGHDT and CDR2 YYEEEE. The ends lost 4 bases at V and 5 bases at J; junction bases unmatched: 8. The length of the CDR3 is 16 residues. Here the CDR3 DNA reads TGTGCCAGCAGCATATGGACAGGGAGGGATAATTCACCCCTCCACTTT. Translation: CASSIWTGRDNSPLHF.

The chain combines TRBV5-1 with TRBJ1-1; D is uncertain. Per germline, CDR1 SGHRS and CDR2 YFSETQ. The CDR3 covers 15 residues. V lost 2 bases and J lost 1, with 12 bases in between. As DNA, the CDR3 is TGCGCCAGCAGCTTAGGAGATAGTTGGAACACTGAAGCTTTCTTT. It yields the protein CASSLGDSWNTEAFF. Variable domain in full (rest from reference TRBV5-1 and TRBJ1-1): KAGVTQTPRYLIKTRGQQVTLSCSPISGHRSVSWYQQTPGQGLQFLFEYFSETQRNKGNFPGRFSGRQFSNSRSEMNVSTLELGDSALYLCASSLGDSWNTEAFFGQGTRLTVV.

The rearrangement joins TRBV9 to TRBJ1-4; 10 bases fit TRBD1. Trimming cost V 3 bases and J 5 bases; bases outside gene matches: 7. The germline V gene has CDR1 SGDLS and CDR2 YYNGEE. The CDR3 contains 16 residues. The CDR3 coding sequence is TGTGCCAGCAGCGGGCGGACAGGGGGAGGCAATGAAAAACTGTTTTTT. This gives the protein CASSGRTGGGNEKLFF.

J is TRBJ1-4 and V is TRBV5-4, with 8 bases fitting TRBD1. This CDR3 is built from 15 residues. Germline-derived CDR1 and CDR2 are SGHNT and YYREEE (reference sequence). V was pared by 5 bases and J by 5 bases, with 8 bases of the junction left unmatched. The CDR3 sequence is CASSPGQGGNEKLFF. CDR3 sequence (DNA): TGTGCCAGCAGTCCAGGACAGGGTGGCAATGAAAAACTGTTTTTT.

The chain has TRBV7-2 and TRBJ1-1; TRBD1 aligns across 7 bases. Trimming cost V 1 base and J 6 bases; bases outside gene matches: 11. CDR3 length: 16 residues. Germline V lookup: CDR1 SGHTA, CDR2 FQGNSA. DNA of the CDR3: TGTGCCAGCAGCTTAGTAGTGACGGGACAGCAGCCTGAAGCTTTCTTT. Its translation: CASSLVVTGQQPEAFF.

V gene TRBV7-9 combines with J gene TRBJ1-2; weak D call: TRBD1 (6 bases). This CDR3 is built from 15 residues. Deletions cut 5 bases from V and 4 bases from J, with 17 bases between. CDR1 is SEHNR and CDR2 is FQNEAQ in the germline V gene (reference sequence). CDR3 nucleotide sequence: TGTGCCAGCAGCGAAAATGGGGGGGCAGGCTATGGCTACACCTTC. Translating gives CASSENGGAGYGYTF.

This clone appeared a few times. The chain uses TRBV2 and TRBJ1-6; no definite D call. V lost 6 bases and J 10 bases, leaving 13 bases between the germline ends. CDR3 length: 13 residues. Germline assignment: CDR1 SNHLY and CDR2 FYNNEI. The CDR3 is CASSAGNRSPLHF. Written as DNA, the CDR3 is TGTGCCAGCAGCGCGGGAAATCGGTCACCCCTCCACTTT.

This clone was counted once. The CDR3 coding sequence is TGTGCCAGCAGCGTAGCCGGGCAAAAAGAGACCCAGTACTTC. Its protein product is CASSVAGQKETQYF. The chain links TRBV9 to TRBJ2-5; no definite D call. The CDR3 has 14 amino acids. Trimming took 0 bases from V and 3 from J, leaving 9 bases between them. Germline-derived CDR1 and CDR2 are SGDLS and YYNGEE.

This sequence joins TRBV7-9 and TRBJ1-6, with D uncertain. The ends were cut back, 3 bases at V and 7 bases at J, with 4 bases in the middle. Germline V gives CDR1 SEHNR, CDR2 FQNEAQ (reference sequence). The CDR3 runs to 12 residues. The CDR3 DNA is TGTGCCAGCAGCTTTCCGAATTCACCCCTCCACTTT. Its translation: CASSFPNSPLHF.

This chain joins TRBV9 and TRBJ2-1; 8 bases map to TRBD1. The V gene's germline CDR1 is SGDLS and CDR2 YYNGEE. Trimming removed 0 bases from V and 9 bases from J; junction bases left unmatched: 2. CDR3 length: 13 amino acids. The CDR3 DNA follows: TGTGCCAGCAGCGTAGGACAGGGGTTTGAGCAGTTCTTC. Its protein product is CASSVGQGFEQFF.

The gene calls are TRBV12-5 and TRBJ2-3; the D call may be TRBD1 or TRBD2 (6 bases each). With 5 bases removed from V and 5 bases from J, the gap between germline ends came to 17 bases. The CDR3 sequence is 15 residues long. Germline V gene lookup returns CDR1 LGHNT and CDR2 FRNRAP. This CDR3 is CASGDPRLGGDTQYF. The CDR3 DNA reads TGTGCTAGTGGTGACCCCAGACTAGGGGGAGATACGCAGTATTTT. The full variable domain, in which reference TRBV12-5 and TRBJ2-3 provide the parts outside the CDR3, is DARVTQTPRHKVTEMGQEVTMRCQPILGHNTVFWYRQTMMQGLELLAYFRNRAPLDDSGMPKDRFSAEMPDATLATLKIQPSEPRDSAVYFCASGDPRLGGDTQYFGPGTRLTVL.

This chain joins TRBV2 and TRBJ2-1; TRBD2 agrees at 7 bases. Per the germline V gene, CDR1 is SNHLY and CDR2 is FYNNEI. J lost 6 bases, V lost 6 bases, and 17 bases had no gene match. This CDR3 region has 17 residues. The CDR3 region is CASRGRTSRGNSNEQFF. The DNA for the CDR3 is TGTGCCAGCAGGGGGCGGACTAGTCGGGGCAATAGCAATGAGCAGTTCTTC.

The chain is built from TRBV19 and TRBJ1-2; TRBD1 agrees at 10 bases. V trimming: 4 bases; J trimming: 4 bases; junction bases outside the gene matches: 9. The CDR3 has 16 residues. CDR1 is LNHDA and CDR2 is SQIVND in the germline V gene (reference sequence). CDR3 sequence: CASSRDAGQGTYGYTF. Written as DNA, the CDR3 is TGTGCCAGTAGTAGAGACGCGGGACAGGGGACCTATGGCTACACCTTC.

A few counts support this clone. The same CDR3 arises from other DNA sequences in this sample as well. V gene TRBV7-2 combines with J gene TRBJ2-7; the D call may be TRBD1 or TRBD2 (5 bases each). The V end lost 6 bases, the J end lost 3 bases, and 12 bases lay between the germline ends. Germline values: CDR1 SGHTA, CDR2 FQGNSA. This CDR3 is built from 13 residues. The CDR3 here is CASSRGGGYEQYF. The CDR3 nucleotides are TGTGCCAGCAGTAGGGGTGGGGGCTACGAGCAGTACTTC.

The chain joins TRBV6-1 to TRBJ2-2; tentative D call: TRBD1 (6 bases). Trimming cost V 1 base and J 4 bases, with 7 bases left between them. CDR1 is MNHNS and CDR2 is SASEGT in the germline V gene. This CDR3 comprises 14 residues. The CDR3, as DNA: TGTGCCAGCAGTGAAGACAGGGTCACCGGGGAGCTGTTTTTT. This codes for CASSEDRVTGELFF.

The chain links TRBV5-4 to TRBJ2-1, with D unresolved. From germline, CDR1 is SGHNT and CDR2 YYREEE (reference sequence). V lost 0 bases and J 6 bases, leaving 7 bases between the germline ends. The CDR3 totals 13 residues. CDR3 in DNA: TGTGCCAGCAGCTTGGACTTCAGCAATGAGCAGTTCTTC. It encodes CASSLDFSNEQFF. The variable domain in full, with the rest retrieved from reference TRBV5-4 and TRBJ2-1, is ETGVTQSPTHLIKTRGQQVTLRCSSQSGHNTVSWYQQALGQGPQFIFQYYREEENGRGNFPPRFSGLQFPNYSSELNVNALELDDSALYLCASSLDFSNEQFFGPGTRLTVL.

This chain joins TRBV4-2 and TRBJ2-1, with 8 bases fitting TRBD2. V lost 0 bases to trimming and J lost 4 bases; unmatched junction nucleotides: 5. The CDR3 is 16 residues long. The germline gives CDR1 LGHNA, CDR2 YNFKEQ. The CDR3 here is CASSQEISGGYNEQFF. CDR3 in DNA: TGTGCCAGCAGCCAAGAAATCAGCGGGGGATACAATGAGCAGTTCTTC.

The chain carries TRBV5-6 and TRBJ1-6, with TRBD1 matching 7 bases. Germline-derived CDR1 and CDR2 are SGHDT and YYEEEE. The length of the CDR3 is 15 residues. Trimming took 2 bases from V and 9 from J; bases not matched to a gene: 8. The CDR3 protein is CASSFTDRVTSPLHF. CDR3 in DNA: TGTGCCAGCAGCTTTACTGACAGGGTTACTTCACCCCTCCACTTT.

The CDR3 protein is CASSSLGGVGVTDTQYF. The CDR3 DNA reads as TGTGCCAGCAGCTCCCTAGGGGGGGTGGGGGTCACAGATACGCAGTATTTT. This chain connects TRBV7-2 to TRBJ2-3, with a tentative D call TRBD2 (7 bases). Germline V gene data show CDR1 as SGHTA and CDR2 as FQGNSA. The length of the CDR3 is 17 residues. Trimming left V 4 bases short and J 2 bases short, with 19 bases between.

The gene calls are TRBV9 and TRBJ1-1; a possible D gene is TRBD1 (5 bases). Germline loops: CDR1 SGDLS, CDR2 YYNGEE. The ends were cut back, 0 bases at V and 7 bases at J, with 7 bases in the middle. The CDR3 is 12 amino acids. CDR3 residues: CASSVVGGEAFF. DNA for the CDR3: TGTGCCAGCAGCGTAGTCGGGGGTGAAGCTTTCTTT.

V usage is TRBV19 and J usage is TRBJ2-3; 10 bases match TRBD2. V gave up 4 bases and J gave up 4 bases; unmatched junction bases: 5. CDR3 length equals 15 residues. The germline gives CDR1 LNHDA, CDR2 SQIVND (reference sequence). This CDR3 is CASSTLGTSADTQYF. The CDR3 DNA is TGTGCCAGTAGTACGCTCGGGACTAGCGCAGATACGCAGTATTTT.

This clone was detected only once. The V call is TRBV7-9, the J call TRBJ2-7; D is perhaps TRBD1 or TRBD2 (5 bases each). Germline CDR1 SEHNR, CDR2 FQNEAQ (reference sequence). This CDR3 comprises 14 residues. Between the trimmed V and J ends, which lost 5 bases and 2 bases, there was a span of 13 bases. CDR3 protein: CASSPGTEAYEQYF. CDR3 nucleotides: TGTGCCAGCAGCCCGGGGACGGAAGCCTACGAGCAGTACTTC.

This rearrangement joins TRBV11-3 to TRBJ2-7; D is perhaps TRBD1 (5 bases). The germline V and J ends were trimmed by 4 bases and 7 bases, with 17 bases remaining between them. CDR1 SGHNT and CDR2 YENEEA come from the germline V gene. The CDR3 runs 14 residues. The DNA for the CDR3 is TGTGCCAGCAGCTACTCGGCTGGGGCCGGAGAGCAGTACTTC. It yields the protein CASSYSAGAGEQYF.

This clone has a single count. The chain uses TRBV5-1 and TRBJ2-2; 8 nucleotides match TRBD2. The CDR3 loop spans 15 amino acids. V dropped 0 bases and J dropped 7; count of bases not matched to a gene: 5. Germline-derived CDR1 and CDR2 are SGHRS and YFSETQ. CDR3 protein: CASSLETLAGGELFF. The CDR3 coding sequence is TGCGCCAGCAGCTTGGAGACGCTAGCGGGCGGGGAGCTGTTTTTT.

This sequence joins TRBV5-3 and TRBJ1-2, with D perhaps matching TRBD1 (6 bases). TRBV5-3 is classed as an ORF, of uncertain function. The CDR3 totals 19 residues. The V gene lost 3 bases and the J gene lost 8 bases, with 32 bases spanning the gap. The CDR3 spells CARSSPFFSGQHSGGGYTF. CDR3 DNA sequence: TGTGCCAGAAGCTCCCCGTTTTTCTCTGGACAGCACTCTGGAGGCGGCTACACCTTC.